Many counts were recorded for the clone carrying this TCR beta chain. The antigen remains undetermined. The ends were cut back, 6 bases at V and 8 bases at J, with 26 bases in the middle. This CDR3 comprises 16 residues. The germline gives CDR1 SQVTM, CDR2 ANQGSEA. The sample belongs to a study of human T cells and chemical hapten exposure. From the RACE reads, TCRdb called clonotypes with MiXCR, one entry per CDR3 protein. The sample consists of a few hundred thousand distinct CDR3 sequences, roughly 5% of them appearing once. Points from the study as a whole: Alopecia affecting every donor means their immune response may not match healthy people's. Versus controls, significantly more large CDR3 similarity clusters arose from expanded TCRs.

Time point here: patch test 1, 2 weeks after DPC sensitization. Treatment here: therapeutic diphenylcyclopropenone sensitization with weekly scalp DPC. Patches went on only after blood had been drawn each time. The chain links TRBV29-1 to TRBJ2-1; TRBD2 is a possible D gene (6 bases). The sample here was whole blood, taken in connection with sensitization to the hapten diphenylcyclopropenone (DPC). The receptor comes from a woman in her forties or fifties with alopecia areata. Some clones in this sample may be carry-over from other donors' samples. CDR3 in amino acids: CSVAGGTPQLSDEQFF. The CDR3 DNA reads TGCAGCGTGGCTGGGGGGACTCCCCAACTATCGGATGAGCAGTTCTTC.